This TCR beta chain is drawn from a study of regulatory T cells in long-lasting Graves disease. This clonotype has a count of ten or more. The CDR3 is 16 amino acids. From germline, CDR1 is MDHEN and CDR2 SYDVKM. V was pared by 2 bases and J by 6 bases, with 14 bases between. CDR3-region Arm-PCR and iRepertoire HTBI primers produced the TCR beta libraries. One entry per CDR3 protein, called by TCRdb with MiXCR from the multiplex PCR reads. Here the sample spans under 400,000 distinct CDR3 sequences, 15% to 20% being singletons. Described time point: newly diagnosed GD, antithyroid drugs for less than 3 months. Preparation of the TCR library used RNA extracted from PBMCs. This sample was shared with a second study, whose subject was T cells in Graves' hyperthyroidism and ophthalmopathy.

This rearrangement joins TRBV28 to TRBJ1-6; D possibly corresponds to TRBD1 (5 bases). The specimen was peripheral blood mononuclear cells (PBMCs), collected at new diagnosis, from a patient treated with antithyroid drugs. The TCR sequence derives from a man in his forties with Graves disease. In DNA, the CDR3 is TGTGCCAGCAGTTTACCCTCGACGGGGGGTAATTCACCCCTCCACTTT. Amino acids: CASSLPSTGGNSPLHF.